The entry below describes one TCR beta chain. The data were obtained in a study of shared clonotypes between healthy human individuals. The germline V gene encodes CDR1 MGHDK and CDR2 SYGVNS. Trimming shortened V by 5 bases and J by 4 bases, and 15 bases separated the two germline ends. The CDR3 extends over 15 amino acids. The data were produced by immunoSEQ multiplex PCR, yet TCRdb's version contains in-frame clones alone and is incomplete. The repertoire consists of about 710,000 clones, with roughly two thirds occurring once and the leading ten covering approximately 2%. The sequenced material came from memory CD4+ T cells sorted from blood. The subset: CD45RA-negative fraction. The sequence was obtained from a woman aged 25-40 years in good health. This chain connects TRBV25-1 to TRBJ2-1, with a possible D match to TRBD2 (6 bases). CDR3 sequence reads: CASSQSGAGYNEQFF. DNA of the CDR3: TGTGCCAGCAGTCAATCGGGAGCAGGATACAATGAGCAGTTCTTC.